These T cell receptor beta chains were read from a single sample in a study of cytotoxic CD8 clonotypes in ibrutinib-treated CLL. The table came from immunoSEQ multiplex PCR; TCRdb's copy has only in-frame clones and leaves some out. This table has roughly 100,000 clones, 70% to 80% appearing once. Specimen: PBMCs, collected after 12 months of ibrutinib treatment. The receptors originated from a human donor with chronic lymphocytic leukemia. Both conserved end residues are part of each CDR3. Each record gives: J gene, V gene, CDR3 protein.

TRBJ1-2 | TRBV5-6 | CASRAGSKPHGYTF
TRBJ2-3 | TRBV10-1 | CASSEGLAGVTDTQYF
TRBJ2-5 | TRBV12-5 | CASGLSGGETQYF
TRBJ1-2 | TRBV5-1 | CASSDVQAPYLANYGYTF
TRBJ2-3 | TRBV11-2 | CASSLGRGTGPKQYF
TRBJ2-7 | TRBV11-3 | CASSSRTGFHEQYF
TRBJ2-1 | TRBV21-1 | CASSRMGDNEQFF
TRBJ1-1 | TRBV7-3 | CASSPEVNTEAFF
TRBJ2-7 | TRBV7-9 | CASSKAGSYEQYF
TRBJ2-7 | TRBV6-5 | CASSSRDRAYEQYF
TRBJ1-2 | TRBV7-3 | CASSPGQGASGYTF
TRBJ2-5 | TRBV7-2 | CEGVQETQYF
TRBJ1-2 | TRBV7-8 | CASSFNRNYGYTF
TRBJ1-1 | TRBV5-1 | CASSLDGAGTEAFF
TRBJ2-5 | TRBV11-3 | CASSPPDRYQETQYF
TRBJ1-5 | TRBV6-1 | CASSEERSNQPQHF
TRBJ1-2 | TRBV6-6 | CASRQGFNYGYTF
TRBJ1-1 | TRBV12-5 | CASGINTAEAFF
TRBJ1-4 | TRBV29-1 | CSVGGTSATNEKLFF
TRBJ1-2 | TRBV5-4 | CASSLSSDRTRDYTF
TRBJ1-2 | TRBV9 | CASSWGTVNYGYTF
TRBJ1-2 | TRBV5-1 | CASSPRTGRNYGYTF
TRBJ2-6 | TRBV7-2 | CASSLQTSGANVLTF
TRBJ2-6 | TRBV2 | CASMLIYSGANVLTF
TRBJ1-6 | TRBV6-1 | CASRTGNYNSPLHF